These 18 T cell receptor beta chains originate from one sample sequenced in a study of blood T cell repertoires in COVID-19. Only in-frame clones appear in the TCRdb table, and some are missing; sequencing was by immunoSEQ multiplex PCR. Here the sample spans 130,000 to 150,000 clones, 84% being singletons. The sequenced sample was peripheral blood. The receptors shown here come from a human donor in a cohort sampled during active COVID-19.

CDR3 DNA sequence: TGTGCCAGCAGCCAAGAAAGAGCGAGACACAATGAGCAGTTCTTC. Protein product: CASSQERARHNEQFF. The genes are TRBV4-2 and TRBJ2-1, with unresolved D. Per the germline V gene, CDR1 is LGHNA and CDR2 is YNFKEQ. The CDR3 consists of 15 residues. Trimming cost V 0 bases and J 5 bases, with 11 bases left between them.

The chain uses TRBV9 and TRBJ1-4; D is uncertain. Deletions cut 3 bases from V and 7 bases from J, with 13 bases between. This CDR3 comprises 14 residues. Germline loops: CDR1 SGDLS, CDR2 YYNGEE. Here the CDR3 DNA reads TGTGCCAGCAGCGCCGGTCGCCGGGGTGAAAAACTGTTTTTT. It encodes CASSAGRRGEKLFF.

V gene TRBV5-8 combines with J gene TRBJ1-1, with D tentatively TRBD1 (5 bases). CDR1 is SGHTS, CDR2 YDEGEE, per germline. CDR3 length: 16 residues. V shed 7 bases and J shed 5 bases, with 24 bases lying between them. In nucleotides, the CDR3 is TGTGCCAGCCCCGAGGCCCCAGGGAACGGTGGTACTGAAGCTTTCTTT. Protein sequence: CASPEAPGNGGTEAFF.

The gene calls are TRBV13 and TRBJ2-3; TRBD1 might be the D (6 bases). Germline V gene lookup returns CDR1 PRHDT and CDR2 FYEKMQ (reference sequence). This CDR3 has 16 residues. Trimming cost V 4 bases and J 1 base, with 15 bases left between them. This chain's CDR3 is CASSSRGLVGTDTQYF. CDR3 bases: TGTGCCAGCAGCTCCAGGGGTTTAGTGGGCACAGATACGCAGTATTTT.

This clone was found once. This rearrangement joins TRBV6-5 to TRBJ2-1; TRBD2 agrees at 12 bases. Germline trimming cut 5 bases from V and 7 bases from J; bases unmatched to any gene: 6. The CDR3 totals 15 residues. The germline V gene has CDR1 MNHEY and CDR2 SVGAGI. The CDR3 DNA reads TGTGCCAGCAGTATCCTAGCGGGAGGGCCTAATGAGCAGTTCTTC. It yields the protein CASSILAGGPNEQFF.

The chain employs TRBV11-2 and TRBJ2-3; D possibly corresponds to TRBD1 (5 bases). The CDR3 totals 14 residues. Germline V gene sequence: CDR1 SGHAT, CDR2 FQNNGV. Deletions cut 1 base from V and 3 bases from J, with 8 bases between. The CDR3 DNA is TGTGCCAGCAGCTTAGGGGGCAGAACAGATACGCAGTATTTT. It codes for CASSLGGRTDTQYF.

The chain is built from TRBV6-5 and TRBJ2-3; D is perhaps TRBD2 (7 bases). Deletions cut 10 bases from V and 10 bases from J, with 18 bases between. Per the germline V gene, CDR1 is MNHEY and CDR2 is SVGAGI. The CDR3 sequence is 12 residues long. The CDR3 DNA reads TGTGCCACCAAGGGGGAAGGGGGGGCGCAGTATTTT. Translation: CATKGEGGAQYF.

This rearrangement joins TRBV28 to TRBJ1-6; TRBD1 is a possible D gene (5 bases). The CDR3 runs 12 residues. CDR1 and CDR2 (germline): MDHEN, SYDVKM. V was clipped by 5 bases and J by 10 bases, with 9 bases between them. In DNA, the CDR3 is TGTGCCAGCAGTCGTACAGGCTCACCCCTCCACTTT. Protein sequence: CASSRTGSPLHF.

This clone came up once. This rearrangement joins TRBV2 to TRBJ1-5; 8 bases align to TRBD1. The CDR3 has 13 amino acids. The junction had 6 bases not matched to a gene; V was cut back by 8 bases and J by 6 bases. The germline gives CDR1 SNHLY, CDR2 FYNNEI. The CDR3 DNA is TGTGCCAGCGGATTAACAGGGGGTCAGCCCCAGCATTTT. Its protein is CASGLTGGQPQHF.

This rearrangement joins TRBV24-1 to TRBJ2-3, with 7 bases that match TRBD1. Germline V gene sequence: CDR1 KGHDR, CDR2 SFDVKD. The CDR3 is 16 residues long. Trimming at V came to 4 bases and at J to 4 bases, leaving 10 bases not matched to a gene. The CDR3 here is CATSDPHRGVADTQYF. For the CDR3, the DNA is TGTGCCACCAGTGACCCGCACAGGGGAGTAGCAGATACGCAGTATTTT.

This chain joins TRBV6-1 and TRBJ1-5; no clear D. The ends were cut back, 1 base at V and 8 bases at J, with 12 bases in the middle. Germline V gives CDR1 MNHNS, CDR2 SASEGT. The CDR3 sequence is 14 residues long. The CDR3 reads CASSEVGGGKPQHF. CDR3 nucleotides: TGTGCCAGCAGTGAAGTTGGTGGAGGGAAGCCCCAGCATTTT.

The chain's CDR3 is CASSMDTFKNIQYF. The CDR3 nucleotides are TGTGCCAGTAGTATGGACACTTTCAAAAACATTCAGTACTTC. The chain employs TRBV19 and TRBJ2-4, with a possible D match to TRBD1 (5 bases). Germline V gene sequence: CDR1 LNHDA, CDR2 SQIVND (reference sequence). The germline V and J ends were trimmed by 3 bases and 3 bases, with 9 bases remaining between them. The CDR3 covers 14 residues. The whole variable domain, filled in from reference TRBV19 and TRBJ2-4, reads DGGITQSPKYLFRKEGQNVTLSCEQNLNHDAMYWYRQDPGQGLRLIYYSQIVNDFQKGDIAEGYSVSREKKESFPLTVTSAQKNPTAFYLCASSMDTFKNIQYFGAGTRLSVL.

The V gene is TRBV6-4, the J gene TRBJ2-4; 13 bases line up with TRBD2. CDR1 is MRHNA and CDR2 is SNTAGT in the germline V gene. With 2 bases clipped from V and 3 bases from J, the junction kept 13 bases outside the gene matches. The CDR3 loop spans 20 amino acids. The CDR3 nucleotides are TGTGCCAGCAGTGACCCGAGACTAGCGGGAGGCCTCCAATACAAAAACATTCAGTACTTC. Translated: CASSDPRLAGGLQYKNIQYF.

The rearrangement links TRBV7-6 to TRBJ2-2, with D perhaps matching TRBD1 (7 bases). Germline assignment: CDR1 SGHVS and CDR2 FNYEAQ. V was cut by 5 bases and J by 6 bases, with 13 bases left in between. The CDR3 sequence is 14 residues long. CDR3 in amino acids: CASSPGGWAGELFF. The CDR3 coding sequence is TGTGCCAGCAGCCCAGGGGGGTGGGCCGGGGAGCTGTTTTTT.

V is TRBV24-1 and J is TRBJ2-3; 7 nucleotides align to TRBD1. CDR1 and CDR2 (germline): KGHDR, SFDVKD. This CDR3 contains 13 residues. J gave up 6 bases and V 3 bases, and 2 bases lay outside the gene matches. The CDR3 sequence is CATSDEGADTQYF. The CDR3 DNA reads TGTGCCACCAGTGATGAGGGGGCGGATACGCAGTATTTT.

A few counts support this clone. The chain employs TRBV29-1 and TRBJ2-2, with a possible D match to TRBD2 (7 bases). The CDR3 is 15 amino acids. The germline V gene has CDR1 SQVTM and CDR2 ANQGSEA. Trimming pared 7 bases from V and 3 bases from J, leaving 18 bases between. The CDR3 region is CSARGGATDTGELFF. The CDR3, as DNA: TGCAGCGCCCGAGGGGGGGCTACGGACACCGGGGAGCTGTTTTTT.

As for this clone: This could be a read error, since a much larger clone is one nucleotide away. The chain couples TRBV12-3 or TRBV12-4 to TRBJ2-7, with a tentative D call TRBD1 (5 bases). Trimming removed 4 bases from V and 3 bases from J, with 7 bases in between. The CDR3 has 12 residues. The CDR3 nucleotides are TGTGCCAGCAGTTCAGACAGCTACGAGCAGTACTTC. Its protein is CASSSDSYEQYF.

The chain employs TRBV3-1 (or the pseudogene TRBV3-2) and TRBJ2-3; 9 bases are a match to TRBD2. Trimming removed 7 bases from V and 6 bases from J; junction bases left unmatched: 5. This CDR3 region has 13 residues. CDR1 is LGHDT and CDR2 is YNNKEL in the germline V gene (reference sequence). The CDR3 region has the DNA TGTGCCAGCACCATGCGGGGGGGGGATACGCAGTATTTT. Translating it yields CASTMRGGDTQYF.